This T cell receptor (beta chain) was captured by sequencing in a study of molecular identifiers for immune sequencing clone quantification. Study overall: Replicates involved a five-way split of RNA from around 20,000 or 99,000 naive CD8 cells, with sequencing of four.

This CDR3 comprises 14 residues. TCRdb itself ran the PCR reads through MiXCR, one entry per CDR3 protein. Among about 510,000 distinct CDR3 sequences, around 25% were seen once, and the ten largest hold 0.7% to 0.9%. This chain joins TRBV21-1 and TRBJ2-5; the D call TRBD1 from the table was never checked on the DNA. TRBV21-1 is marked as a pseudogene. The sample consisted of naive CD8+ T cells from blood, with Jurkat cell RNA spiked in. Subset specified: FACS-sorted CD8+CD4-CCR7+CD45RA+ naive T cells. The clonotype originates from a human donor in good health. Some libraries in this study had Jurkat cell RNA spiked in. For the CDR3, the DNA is TGTGCCAGCAGCAAAGCTGGGGGACAAGAGACCCAGTACTTC. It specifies CASSKAGGQETQYF.